This TCR beta chain was captured by sequencing in a study of T-cell memory formation after mild COVID-19. This clonotype has only a few counts. The CDR3 contains 14 residues. With 5 bases removed from V and 8 bases from J, the gap between germline ends came to 17 bases. From the 5' RACE reads, TCRdb called clonotypes with MiXCR, one entry per CDR3 protein. The sample shows roughly 49,000 distinct CDR3 sequences, 25% to 30% of them seen only once. The sequenced sample was PBMCs or a T cell subset sorted from them (not recorded which). The chain carries TRBV12-3 or TRBV12-4 and TRBJ2-3; unclear D gene. The clonotype originates from a man aged 18 to 35 who had mild COVID-19 (a few samples of this study predate the infection). Cell type and time point are not known. The CDR3 loop is CASSDPHQRVTQYF. In DNA form, the CDR3 reads TGTGCCAGCAGTGACCCACATCAAAGGGTTACGCAGTATTTT.